A single sample gave rise to the 19 T cell receptor beta chains below, sequenced in a study of blood T cell repertoires in COVID-19. Generated by immunoSEQ multiplex PCR, the TCRdb table keeps only in-frame clones and is missing some. This sample has under 200,000 clones, with about 90% found just once. What was sequenced was peripheral blood. The receptors were sampled from a man aged 55 to 70 with active or convalescent COVID-19.

The rearrangement uses TRBV29-1 and TRBJ1-5; 7 bases map to TRBD1. The germline gives CDR1 SQVTM, CDR2 ANQGSEA. With V trimmed by 6 bases and J by 0 bases, 14 bases remained unmatched. This CDR3 is 17 amino acids long. CDR3 in DNA: TGCAGCGTCTCACCCGGGGACAGAGGTACTAGCAATCAGCCCCAGCATTTT. This sequence encodes CSVSPGDRGTSNQPQHF.

V gene TRBV5-1 combines with J gene TRBJ2-3, with TRBD2 identical over 15 bases. This CDR3 has 16 amino acids. The junction had 4 bases not matched to a gene; V was cut back by 4 bases and J by 4 bases. CDR1 and CDR2 from the germline V gene are SGHRS and YFSETQ. The CDR3, as DNA: TGCGCCAGCAGCCCTGGACTAGCGGGGGGGTCAGATACGCAGTATTTT. Its translation: CASSPGLAGGSDTQYF.

The CDR3 spells CASSLASWNEQFF. DNA of the CDR3: TGTGCCAGCAGCTTGGCCAGTTGGAATGAGCAGTTCTTC. The V call is TRBV5-6, the J call TRBJ2-1; D remains unclear. The CDR3 loop spans 13 amino acids. The germline V gene has CDR1 SGHDT and CDR2 YYEEEE. Trimming took off 0 bases at V and 7 bases at J, with 8 bases between the two ends.

CDR3 sequence: CASSSRSKSQPQHF. In DNA, the CDR3 is TGTGCCAGCAGTTCGCGAAGTAAAAGTCAGCCCCAGCATTTT. The chain links TRBV6-5 to TRBJ1-5, with D unresolved. The CDR3 is 14 amino acids. Germline values: CDR1 MNHEY, CDR2 SVGAGI. With 4 bases removed from V and 6 bases from J, the gap between germline ends came to 13 bases.

The genes are TRBV5-1 and TRBJ1-1, with TRBD1 as a possible D gene (6 bases). V lost 2 bases, J lost 1 base, and 12 bases lay in between. Germline V gene lookup returns CDR1 SGHRS and CDR2 YFSETQ. This CDR3 has 15 residues. The CDR3, as DNA: TGCGCCAGCAGCTTCGAACAGGGAAAGAACACTGAAGCTTTCTTT. Translated, it gives CASSFEQGKNTEAFF.

The rearrangement joins TRBV9 to TRBJ2-2, with 9 bases identical to TRBD1. The V and J ends lost 4 bases and 6 bases, in that order; junction bases with no gene match: 4. The CDR3 consists of 14 residues. Per the germline V gene, CDR1 is SGDLS and CDR2 is YYNGEE. For the CDR3, the DNA is TGTGCCAGCAGCACCTACAGGGGGCCCGGGGAGCTGTTTTTT. As protein: CASSTYRGPGELFF. The variable domain in full, completed from reference TRBV9 and TRBJ2-2, reads DSGVTQTPKHLITATGQRVTLRCSPRSGDLSVYWYQQSLDQGLQFLIQYYNGEERAKGNILERFSAQQFPDLHSELNLSSLELGDSALYFCASSTYRGPGELFFGEGSRLTVL.

V is TRBV2 and J is TRBJ2-6, with TRBD1 as a possible D gene (5 bases). This CDR3 is 16 amino acids long. The germline V and J ends were trimmed by 6 bases and 0 bases, with 12 bases remaining between them. CDR1 is SNHLY and CDR2 is FYNNEI in the germline V gene. CDR3 sequence reads: CASRLDTTSGANVLTF. The CDR3 DNA reads as TGTGCCAGCAGGTTGGACACTACCTCTGGGGCCAACGTCCTGACTTTC. The full variable domain, its missing parts supplied by reference TRBV2 and TRBJ2-6, is EPEVTQTPSHQVTQMGQEVILRCVPISNHLYFYWYRQILGQKVEFLVSFYNNEISEKSEIFDDQFSVERPDGSNFTLKIRSTKLEDSAMYFCASRLDTTSGANVLTFGAGSRLTVL.

This clone was seen only a few times. The chain has TRBV11-2 and TRBJ2-7; 7 nucleotides agree with TRBD2. This CDR3 comprises 15 residues. The germline V gene has CDR1 SGHAT and CDR2 FQNNGV. Trimming at V came to 0 bases and at J to 4 bases, leaving 6 bases not matched to a gene. CDR3 in DNA: TGTGCCAGCAGCTTAGAAGGGAGGGGAGGGTACGAGCAGTACTTC. Translation: CASSLEGRGGYEQYF.

This chain joins TRBV2 and TRBJ2-5, with 9 nucleotides matching TRBD1. Germline V gene sequence: CDR1 SNHLY, CDR2 FYNNEI. J gave up 4 bases and V 5 bases, and 11 bases lay outside the gene matches. This CDR3 is 16 amino acids long. CDR3 loop: CASSSPGQGSSETQYF. The DNA of the CDR3 is TGTGCCAGCAGTTCACCGGGACAGGGTTCCTCAGAGACCCAGTACTTC.

This clone was seen only a few times. V is TRBV21-1 and J is TRBJ1-1; TRBD1, the table's D call, was not compared with the DNA. TRBV21-1 is reported as a pseudogene. The CDR3 is 17 amino acids. The CDR3 DNA reads as TGTGCCAGCAGCGTGCTAGGACAGGGGCGGGGAATCACTGAAGCTTTCTTT. Protein product: CASSVLGQGRGITEAFF.

The V gene is TRBV7-6, the J gene TRBJ1-2; 8 positions match TRBD1. Trimming took 3 bases from V and 3 from J; bases not matched to a gene: 6. The CDR3 is 15 amino acids. Germline assignment: CDR1 SGHVS and CDR2 FNYEAQ. The chain's CDR3 is CASSFQGAFHYGYTF. The CDR3 DNA follows: TGTGCCAGCAGCTTCCAGGGGGCCTTCCACTATGGCTACACCTTC.

A single count supports this clone. The chain has TRBV9 and TRBJ2-2; 13 bases are shared with TRBD2. In germline, CDR1 is SGDLS, CDR2 YYNGEE. The CDR3 length is 15 residues. Germline trimming cut 4 bases from V and 6 bases from J; bases unmatched to any gene: 3. DNA for the CDR3: TGTGCCAGCAGCCTGACTAGCGGGGGGTCCGGGGAGCTGTTTTTT. Translated, it gives CASSLTSGGSGELFF.

The chain employs TRBV6-6 and TRBJ2-7, with D maybe TRBD2 (5 bases). The CDR3 length is 14 residues. The germline gives CDR1 MNHNY, CDR2 SVGAGI (reference sequence). Trimming cost V 0 bases and J 2 bases, with 8 bases left between them. The chain's CDR3 is CASSYSAGTYEQYF. Written as DNA, the CDR3 is TGTGCCAGCAGTTACTCGGCCGGGACCTACGAGCAGTACTTC.

The chain has TRBV18 and TRBJ1-2, with 8 bases identical to TRBD1. CDR3 length: 17 amino acids. V dropped 2 bases and J dropped 7; count of bases not matched to a gene: 15. From germline, CDR1 is KGHSH and CDR2 LQKENI. In DNA form, the CDR3 reads TGTGCCAGCTCACCAAACACGCAGGGGGCTTTTCGGGTTGGCTACACCTTC. Translating gives CASSPNTQGAFRVGYTF.

The chain employs TRBV3-1 (or the pseudogene TRBV3-2) and TRBJ1-2; perhaps TRBD1 as D (5 bases). Per germline, CDR1 LGHDT and CDR2 YNNKEL (reference sequence). V shed 6 bases and J shed 7 bases, with 12 bases lying between them. This CDR3 has 12 amino acids. In DNA, the CDR3 is TGTGCCAGCAGTCGACAGTTGGGTGGCTACACCTTC. The encoded protein is CASSRQLGGYTF.

The chain has TRBV11-2 and TRBJ2-2, with a possible D match to TRBD1 (6 bases). Between the trimmed V and J ends, which lost 10 bases and 5 bases, there was a span of 23 bases. The CDR3 runs 16 residues. Germline values: CDR1 SGHAT, CDR2 FQNNGV. Here the CDR3 reads CATKLGGGPGTGELFF. The DNA of the CDR3 is TGTGCCACCAAGTTAGGTGGGGGCCCGGGTACCGGGGAGCTGTTTTTT.

This chain connects TRBV5-4 to TRBJ1-4, with D uncertain. Per germline, CDR1 SGHNT and CDR2 YYREEE (reference sequence). Trimming pared 2 bases from V and 8 bases from J, leaving 13 bases between. The CDR3 has 14 amino acids. The CDR3 sequence is CASSLGGRHEKLFF. The CDR3 bases are TGTGCCAGCAGCTTAGGTGGGCGACACGAAAAACTGTTTTTT.

The chain links TRBV5-1 to TRBJ2-5, with D perhaps TRBD1 (6 bases). This CDR3 has 15 amino acids. The ends were cut back, 4 bases at V and 2 bases at J, with 15 bases in the middle. The germline CDR1 and CDR2 sequences are SGHRS and YFSETQ. CDR3 region: CASSLPGAQQETQYF. In nucleotides, the CDR3 is TGCGCCAGCAGCCTTCCAGGGGCCCAACAAGAGACCCAGTACTTC.

The genes are TRBV29-1 and TRBJ1-3, with TRBD1 as a possible D gene (5 bases). The CDR3 spans 13 residues. The germline V gene encodes CDR1 SQVTM and CDR2 ANQGSEA. The V and J ends lost 6 bases and 2 bases respectively, with 11 bases between them. In DNA, the CDR3 is TGCAGCGTGTCCCGGGGGGCTGGAAACACCATATATTTT. Translated: CSVSRGAGNTIYF.